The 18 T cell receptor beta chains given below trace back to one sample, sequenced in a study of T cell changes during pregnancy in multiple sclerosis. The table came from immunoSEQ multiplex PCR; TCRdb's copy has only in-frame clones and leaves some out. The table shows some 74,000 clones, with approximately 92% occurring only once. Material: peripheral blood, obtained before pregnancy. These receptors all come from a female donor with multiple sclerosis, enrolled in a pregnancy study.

The CDR3 here is CASSIVGGRGTEAFF. CDR3 sequence (DNA): TGTGCCAGTAGTATTGTAGGGGGCAGGGGCACTGAAGCTTTCTTT. The chain couples TRBV19 to TRBJ1-1; 7 positions agree with TRBD1. V was clipped by 3 bases and J by 4 bases; unmatched bases: 8. The germline V gene encodes CDR1 LNHDA and CDR2 SQIVND (reference sequence). CDR3 length equals 15 residues.

Here the CDR3 reads CASSSFVLAVDQETQYF. CDR3 nucleotides: TGTGCCAGCAGCAGTTTCGTCCTAGCGGTAGATCAAGAGACCCAGTACTTC. The V and J genes are TRBV7-9 and TRBJ2-5; 7 nucleotides agree with TRBD2. J lost 2 bases, V lost 5 bases, and 14 bases had no gene match. Germline CDR1 and CDR2: SEHNR and FQNEAQ (reference sequence). The CDR3 extends over 17 amino acids.

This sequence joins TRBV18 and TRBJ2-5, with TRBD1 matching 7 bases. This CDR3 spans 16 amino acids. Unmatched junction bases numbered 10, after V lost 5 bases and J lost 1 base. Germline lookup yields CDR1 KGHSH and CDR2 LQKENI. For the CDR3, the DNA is TGTGCCAGCTCAAAAAGACAGGGCCAAATCCAAGAGACCCAGTACTTC. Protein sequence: CASSKRQGQIQETQYF.

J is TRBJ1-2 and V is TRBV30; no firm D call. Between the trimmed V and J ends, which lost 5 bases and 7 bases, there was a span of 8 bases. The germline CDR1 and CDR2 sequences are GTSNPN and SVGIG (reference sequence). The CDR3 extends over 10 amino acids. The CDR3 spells CAWGLAGYTF. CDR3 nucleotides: TGTGCCTGGGGACTAGCTGGCTACACCTTC.

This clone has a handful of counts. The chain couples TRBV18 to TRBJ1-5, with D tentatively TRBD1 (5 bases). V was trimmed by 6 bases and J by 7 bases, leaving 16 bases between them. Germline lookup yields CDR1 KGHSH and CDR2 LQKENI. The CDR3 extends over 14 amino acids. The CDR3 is CASSLEQGQQPQHF. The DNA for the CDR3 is TGTGCCAGCTCTCTAGAGCAGGGTCAGCAGCCCCAGCATTTT.

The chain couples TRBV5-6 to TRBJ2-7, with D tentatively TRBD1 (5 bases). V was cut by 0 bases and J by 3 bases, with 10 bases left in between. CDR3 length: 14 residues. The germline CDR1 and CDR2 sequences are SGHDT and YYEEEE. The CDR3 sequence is CASSLGPTDYEQYF. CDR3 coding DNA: TGTGCCAGCAGCTTGGGTCCGACAGACTACGAGCAGTACTTC.

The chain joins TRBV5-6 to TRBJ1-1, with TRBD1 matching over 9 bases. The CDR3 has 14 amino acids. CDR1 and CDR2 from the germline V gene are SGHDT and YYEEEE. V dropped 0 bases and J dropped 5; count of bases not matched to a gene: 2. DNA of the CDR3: TGTGCCAGCAGCTTGGCGGGACAGGGAACTGAAGCTTTCTTT. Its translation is CASSLAGQGTEAFF. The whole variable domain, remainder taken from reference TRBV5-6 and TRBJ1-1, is DAGVTQSPTHLIKTRGQQVTLRCSPKSGHDTVSWYQQALGQGPQFIFQYYEEEERQRGNFPDRFSGHQFPNYSSELNVNALLLGDSALYLCASSLAGQGTEAFFGQGTRLTVV.

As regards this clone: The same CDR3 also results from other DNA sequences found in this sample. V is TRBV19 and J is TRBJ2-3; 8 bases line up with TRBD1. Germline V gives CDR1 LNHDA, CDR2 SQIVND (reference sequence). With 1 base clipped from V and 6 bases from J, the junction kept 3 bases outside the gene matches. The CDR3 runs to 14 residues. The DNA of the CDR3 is TGTGCCAGTAGTATAGGACAGGGGTCGGATACGCAGTATTTT. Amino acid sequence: CASSIGQGSDTQYF.

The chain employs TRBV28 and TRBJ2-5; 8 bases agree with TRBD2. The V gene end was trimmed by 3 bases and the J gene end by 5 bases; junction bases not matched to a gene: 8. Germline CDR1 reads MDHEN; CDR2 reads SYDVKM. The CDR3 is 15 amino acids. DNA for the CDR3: TGTGCCAGCAGTTTCCCCTACGGGAGGGGGGAGACCCAGTACTTC. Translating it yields CASSFPYGRGETQYF.

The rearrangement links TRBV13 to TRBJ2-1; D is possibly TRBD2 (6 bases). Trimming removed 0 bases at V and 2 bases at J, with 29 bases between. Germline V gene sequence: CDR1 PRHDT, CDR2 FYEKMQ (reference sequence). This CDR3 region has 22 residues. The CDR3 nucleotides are TGTGCCAGCAGCTTAGGCCCTCGTCGTGCGATTTTGGGGGGAACTGCCTACAATGAGCAGTTCTTC. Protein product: CASSLGPRRAILGGTAYNEQFF.

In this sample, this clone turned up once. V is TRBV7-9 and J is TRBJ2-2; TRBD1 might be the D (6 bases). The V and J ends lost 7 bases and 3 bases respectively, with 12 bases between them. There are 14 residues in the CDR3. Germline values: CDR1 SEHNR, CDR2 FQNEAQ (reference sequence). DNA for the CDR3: TGTGCCAGCAACAGGGTCCGGGACACCGGGGAGCTGTTTTTT. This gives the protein CASNRVRDTGELFF.

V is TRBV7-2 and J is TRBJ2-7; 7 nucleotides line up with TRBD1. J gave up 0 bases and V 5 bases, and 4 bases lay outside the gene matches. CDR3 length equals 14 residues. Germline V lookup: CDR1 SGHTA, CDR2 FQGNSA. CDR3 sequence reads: CASSRTGTSYEQYF. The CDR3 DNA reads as TGTGCCAGCAGCCGGACAGGCACCTCCTACGAGCAGTACTTC.

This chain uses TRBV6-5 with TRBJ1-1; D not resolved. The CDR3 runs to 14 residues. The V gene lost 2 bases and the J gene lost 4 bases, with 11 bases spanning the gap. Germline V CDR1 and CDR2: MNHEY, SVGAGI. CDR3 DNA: TGTGCCAGCAGTTACGGCATCGGCGGCACTGAAGCTTTCTTT. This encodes CASSYGIGGTEAFF.

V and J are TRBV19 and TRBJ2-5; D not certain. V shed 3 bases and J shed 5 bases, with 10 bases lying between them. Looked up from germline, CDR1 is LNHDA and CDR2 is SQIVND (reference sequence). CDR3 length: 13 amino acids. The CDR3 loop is CASSMVPGETQYF. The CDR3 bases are TGTGCCAGTAGTATGGTTCCCGGGGAGACCCAGTACTTC. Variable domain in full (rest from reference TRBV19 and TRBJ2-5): DGGITQSPKYLFRKEGQNVTLSCEQNLNHDAMYWYRQDPGQGLRLIYYSQIVNDFQKGDIAEGYSVSREKKESFPLTVTSAQKNPTAFYLCASSMVPGETQYFGPGTRLLVL.

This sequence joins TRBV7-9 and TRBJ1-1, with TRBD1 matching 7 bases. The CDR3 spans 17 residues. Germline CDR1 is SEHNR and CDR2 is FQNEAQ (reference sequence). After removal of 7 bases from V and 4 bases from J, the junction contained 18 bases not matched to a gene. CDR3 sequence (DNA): TGTGCCAGCACCCCGCTAGGTTTGGGGACAGCGACCACTGAAGCTTTCTTT. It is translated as CASTPLGLGTATTEAFF.

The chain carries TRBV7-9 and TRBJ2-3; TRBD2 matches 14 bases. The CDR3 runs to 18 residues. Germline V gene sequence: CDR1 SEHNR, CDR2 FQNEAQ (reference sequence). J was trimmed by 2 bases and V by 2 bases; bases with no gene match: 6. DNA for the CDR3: TGTGCCAGCAGCTTAAGAAGACTAGCGGGGGGGAACACAGATACGCAGTATTTT. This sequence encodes CASSLRRLAGGNTDTQYF.

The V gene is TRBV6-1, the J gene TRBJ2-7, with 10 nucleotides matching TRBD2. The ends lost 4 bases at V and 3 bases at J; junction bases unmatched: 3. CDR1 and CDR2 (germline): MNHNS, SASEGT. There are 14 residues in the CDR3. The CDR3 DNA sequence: TGTGCCAGCAGTGCTAGCGGGAGAAGCTACGAGCAGTACTTC. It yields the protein CASSASGRSYEQYF.

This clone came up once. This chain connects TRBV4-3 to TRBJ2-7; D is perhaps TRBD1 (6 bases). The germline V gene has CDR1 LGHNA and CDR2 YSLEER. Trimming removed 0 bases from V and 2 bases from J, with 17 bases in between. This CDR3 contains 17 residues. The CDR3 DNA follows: TGCGCCAGCAGCCAAGATTGGACACAGGGAATCACCTACGAGCAGTACTTC. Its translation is CASSQDWTQGITYEQYF.